This is a list of T cell receptor beta chains from one sample in a study of beta chain features in type 1 diabetes. Using immunoSEQ multiplex PCR, the repertoire was profiled, and TCRdb retains in-frame clones only, with some absent. The sample has some 360,000 clones, about 19% seen once. Material for sequencing was naive CD4+ T cells from blood. These receptors were collected from a woman between 18 and 29 years old in good health. The CDR3 runs from the conserved cysteine through the conserved F or W. The D gene is left open where the match is weak. For some rows the clone size is stated as once, few or many, or as a class when expanded; others skip it.

clone_size	d_call	j_call	cdr3_length	v_call	cdr3_aa	cdr3_nt
few	TRBD2	TRBJ2-1	17	TRBV30	CAWSGGLAGPSYNEQFF	TGTGCCTGGAGTGGGGGGCTAGCGGGACCATCCTACAATGAGCAGTTCTTC
NA	NA	TRBJ2-1	12	TRBV7-9	CASNRDGGEQFF	TGTGCCAGCAACCGGGACGGGGGTGAGCAGTTCTTC
NA	TRBD1	TRBJ1-1	17	TRBV14	CASSRELGQGGGSEAFF	TGTGCCAGCAGCCGCGAACTTGGACAGGGGGGAGGGTCTGAAGCTTTCTTT
NA	NA	TRBJ2-3	14	TRBV5-4	CASSLGASTDTQYF	TGTGCCAGCAGCTTGGGGGCCTCAACAGATACGCAGTATTTT
NA	NA	TRBJ1-1	13	TRBV6-5	CASSYGGDTEAFF	TGTGCCAGCAGTTACGGAGGGGACACTGAAGCTTTCTTT
few	NA	TRBJ2-3	15	TRBV6-5	CASSYSIADTDTQYF	TGTGCCAGCAGTTACTCGATAGCGGACACAGATACGCAGTATTTT
few	TRBD1	TRBJ1-2	15	TRBV4-3	CASSHLQGANYGYTF	TGCGCCAGCAGCCATCTACAGGGGGCTAACTATGGCTACACCTTC
NA	TRBD2	TRBJ2-3	19	TRBV4-2	CASSQDMGRAGGVEDTQYF	TGTGCCAGCAGCCAAGATATGGGCCGAGCCGGGGGGGTTGAAGATACGCAGTATTTT
few	TRBD1	TRBJ1-2	14	TRBV5-1	CASSLGQEFYGYTF	TGCGCCAGCAGCTTAGGACAGGAATTCTATGGCTACACCTTC
NA	TRBD1	TRBJ1-1	14	TRBV29-1	CSVEPGQGDTEAFF	TGCAGCGTTGAGCCGGGACAGGGAGACACTGAAGCTTTCTTT
few	TRBD1	TRBJ1-6	17	TRBV5-1	CASSAYSGTGGQSPLHF	TGCGCCAGCAGCGCGTACTCCGGGACAGGCGGCCAATCACCCCTCCACTTT
NA	NA	TRBJ2-7	14	TRBV5-4	CASSGQGGSYEQYF	TGTGCCAGCAGCGGTCAGGGGGGCAGCTACGAGCAGTACTTC
few	NA	TRBJ1-2	16	TRBV5-4	CASTGDPGGRGNGYTF	TGTGCCAGCACCGGGGACCCGGGGGGGCGAGGAAATGGCTACACCTTC
NA	NA	TRBJ1-2	12	TRBV5-4	CASSSDSYGYTF	TGTGCCAGCAGCTCGGACAGCTATGGCTACACCTTC
few	NA	TRBJ2-3	17	TRBV7-9	CASTPGSRGPTTDTQYF	TGTGCCAGCACCCCCGGTTCAAGGGGCCCTACCACAGATACGCAGTATTTT
NA	NA	TRBJ1-5	13	TRBV6-1	CASSATDSAPQHF	TGTGCCAGCAGTGCTACAGACAGTGCGCCCCAGCATTTT
few	NA	TRBJ2-3	13	TRBV14	CASSQQAGDTQYF	TGTGCCAGCAGCCAGCAGGCTGGAGATACGCAGTATTTT
NA	TRBD1	TRBJ1-5	15	TRBV18	CASSRTGVGNQPQHF	TGTGCCAGCTCACGGACAGGGGTTGGCAATCAGCCCCAGCATTTT
few	NA	TRBJ1-1	14	TRBV28	CASSLARENTEAFF	TGTGCCAGCAGTTTAGCCAGGGAGAACACTGAAGCTTTCTTT
few	TRBD1	TRBJ2-6	15	TRBV5-1	CASSWGQGRANVLTF	TGCGCCAGCAGCTGGGGACAGGGAAGGGCCAACGTCCTGACTTTC
NA	TRBD1	TRBJ2-7	15	TRBV7-9	CASSRGQGVPGEQYF	TGTGCCAGCAGCCGGGGACAGGGGGTTCCGGGGGAGCAGTACTTC
few	NA	TRBJ1-1	13	TRBV5-1	CASSLSVNTEAFF	TGCGCCAGCAGCTTGTCAGTGAACACTGAAGCTTTCTTT
few	NA	TRBJ1-3	13	TRBV2	CASKSWGRNTIYF	TGTGCCAGCAAATCTTGGGGCCGAAACACCATATATTTT
NA	NA	TRBJ2-3	12	TRBV5-1	CASSLQMDTQYF	TGCGCCAGCAGCTTGCAAATGGATACGCAGTATTTT
NA	NA	TRBJ1-2	12	TRBV6-5	CASSDRYYGYTF	TGTGCCAGCAGTGACAGGTACTATGGCTACACCTTC
few	NA	TRBJ2-3	14	TRBV5-1	CASSLAQEADTQYF	TGCGCCAGCAGCTTGGCCCAGGAAGCAGATACGCAGTATTTT
NA	NA	TRBJ1-2	12	TRBV7-2	CASSFPGKGYTF	TGTGCCAGCAGCTTTCCAGGGAAAGGCTACACCTTC
few	TRBD2	TRBJ2-1	15	TRBV11-3	CASSLAGGPRNEQFF	TGTGCCAGCAGCCTAGCGGGAGGGCCTCGGAATGAGCAGTTCTTC
NA	NA	TRBJ2-1	14	TRBV11-2	CASSPGLRGDEQFF	TGTGCCAGCAGCCCCGGACTACGGGGTGATGAGCAGTTCTTC
NA	NA	TRBJ2-7	13	TRBV6-6	CASGQGDRDEQYF	TGTGCCAGCGGGCAAGGGGATCGGGACGAGCAGTACTTC
few	TRBD2	TRBJ2-7	15	TRBV19	CASSIESGGYHEQYF	TGTGCCAGTAGTATAGAAAGCGGGGGGTACCACGAGCAGTACTTC
few	TRBD1	TRBJ2-3	16	TRBV11-2	CASSPGQGKSTDTQYF	TGTGCCAGCAGCCCCGGACAGGGAAAAAGCACAGATACGCAGTATTTT
NA	TRBD2	TRBJ2-3	16	TRBV9	CASSSRLAASTDTQYF	TGTGCCAGCAGCTCAAGACTAGCGGCCAGCACAGATACGCAGTATTTT
few	TRBD2	TRBJ2-7	15	TRBV4-1	CASSHGTSGNYEQYF	TGCGCCAGCAGCCATGGGACTAGCGGGAACTACGAGCAGTACTTC
NA	TRBD2	TRBJ2-7	12	TRBV2	CASSGEGSEQYF	TGTGCCAGCAGTGGGGAGGGATCCGAGCAGTACTTC
NA	TRBD1	TRBJ2-5	14	TRBV5-1	CASSPDRGRETQYF	TGCGCCAGCAGTCCGGACAGGGGGCGAGAGACCCAGTACTTC
NA	NA	TRBJ2-2	13	TRBV30	CAQGFSNTGELFF	TGTGCCCAGGGGTTCTCGAACACCGGGGAGCTGTTTTTT
NA	TRBD1	TRBJ2-5	15	TRBV18	CASSPPGQTQETQYF	TGTGCCAGCTCACCACCGGGACAGACTCAAGAGACCCAGTACTTC
NA	NA	TRBJ1-1	15	TRBV18	CASSPGAGRDTEAFF	TGTGCCAGCTCACCAGGGGCGGGGAGGGACACTGAAGCTTTCTTT
NA	TRBD2	TRBJ2-5	15	TRBV23-1	CASSQWTSGQETQYF	TGCGCCAGCAGTCAATGGACTAGCGGACAAGAGACCCAGTACTTC
few	NA	TRBJ1-2	12	TRBV2	CALLDRRYGYTF	TGTGCCCTCCTAGACAGGAGGTATGGCTACACCTTC
NA	NA	TRBJ1-5	15	TRBV15	CATSRGDTSNQPQHF	TGTGCCACCAGCAGAGGTGACACATCCAATCAGCCCCAGCATTTT
few	TRBD2	TRBJ2-1	17	TRBV18	CASSPPITTSGGNEQFF	TGTGCCAGCTCACCACCTATTACAACTAGCGGGGGTAATGAGCAGTTCTTC
few	NA	TRBJ2-1	12	TRBV11-3	CASSLALGLQFF	TGTGCCAGCAGCTTAGCCCTGGGACTGCAGTTCTTC
few	NA	TRBJ2-1	18	TRBV15	CATSRVAGGYSSYNEQFF	TGTGCCACCAGCAGAGTGGCTGGGGGCTACAGCTCCTACAATGAGCAGTTCTTC
few	TRBD1	TRBJ2-7	15	TRBV2	CASSDGQVASYEQYF	TGTGCCAGCAGTGACGGACAGGTAGCATCCTACGAGCAGTACTTC
few	NA	TRBJ1-1	14	TRBV2	CASSAQGLNTEAFF	TGTGCCAGCAGTGCCCAGGGGTTGAACACTGAAGCTTTCTTT
NA	TRBD1	TRBJ2-7	14	TRBV5-5	CASSAGTGSLEQYF	TGTGCCAGCAGCGCCGGGACAGGGAGTTTAGAGCAGTACTTC
few	TRBD2	TRBJ2-3	15	TRBV7-2	CASSLARGGTDTQYF	TGTGCCAGCAGCTTAGCGCGGGGGGGCACAGATACGCAGTATTTT
few	TRBD1	TRBJ2-7	14	TRBV12-5	CASAPGQGAWEQYF	TGTGCTAGTGCCCCGGGACAGGGGGCGTGGGAGCAGTACTTC
few	NA	TRBJ1-1	13	TRBV18	CASSPPGSLEAFF	TGTGCCAGCTCACCACCCGGGTCCCTTGAAGCTTTCTTT
few	NA	TRBJ2-3	12	TRBV30	CAWTPAGDTQYF	TGTGCCTGGACCCCGGCGGGAGATACGCAGTATTTT
NA	TRBD1	TRBJ1-1	13	TRBV2	CASTSRGQGEAFF	TGTGCCAGCACCTCACGAGGACAGGGTGAAGCTTTCTTT
NA	TRBD1	TRBJ1-5	15	TRBV2	CASGTGPTYNQPQHF	TGTGCCAGCGGGACAGGGCCCACTTACAATCAGCCCCAGCATTTT
NA	TRBD2	TRBJ2-7	16	TRBV7-2	CASSLGGTSLPYEQYF	TGTGCCAGCAGCTTAGGGGGGACTAGCTTACCCTACGAGCAGTACTTC